The 20 T cell receptor beta chains reported below all come from one sample, sequenced in a study of technical replicates of blood from four donors (dated by TCRdb to about 2017). Libraries came from the immunoSEQ multiplex PCR assay. Sourced from immuneACCESS, this table was stored by TCRdb with only in-frame sequences that have V and J called. A share of the clones is absent; for the studies checked, an unresolved V gene accounts for under half, and the remainder has no known explanation. The sample table records about 84,000 clones; 85% to 95% of these occur just once. Of the sample, more than 0.25% is held by the ten largest clones. The sample comprised T cells isolated from PBMCs. The receptors here all came from a human donor in good health.

The rearrangement uses TRBV2 and TRBJ1-5; no firm D call. The CDR3 consists of 13 residues. The germline V gene has CDR1 SNHLY and CDR2 FYNNEI. V was shortened by 4 bases and J by 5 bases, with 9 bases between the two germline ends. The CDR3 DNA sequence: TGTGCCAGCAGTGTCGGGAGCTATCAGCCCCAGCATTTT. It translates to CASSVGSYQPQHF.

This clone was detected once. The chain has TRBV6-5 and TRBJ2-7; D gene ambiguous. The ends were cut back, 0 bases at V and 9 bases at J, with 9 bases in the middle. CDR3 length equals 12 residues. The germline V gene encodes CDR1 MNHEY and CDR2 SVGAGI. This CDR3 is CASSYSGKGQYF. In nucleotides, the CDR3 is TGTGCCAGCAGTTACTCGGGCAAAGGGCAGTACTTC.

This clone was recorded only once. J is TRBJ1-1 and V is TRBV16; 8 positions agree with TRBD1. The CDR3 sequence is 15 residues long. The germline V gene encodes CDR1 KGHSY and CDR2 FQNENV. Trimming at V came to 4 bases and at J to 1 base, leaving 5 bases not matched to a gene. CDR3 coding DNA: TGTGCCAGCAGCCCCCCCGGACAGGGGAACACTGAAGCTTTCTTT. The encoded protein is CASSPPGQGNTEAFF.

The chain joins TRBV5-5 to TRBJ1-5, with D maybe TRBD1 (5 bases). CDR1 and CDR2 from the germline V gene are SGHKS and YYEKEE (reference sequence). The CDR3 covers 17 residues. The V and J ends lost 1 base and 0 bases respectively, with 14 bases between them. Written as DNA, the CDR3 is TGTGCCAGCAGCTTGAGGGGCCTTTCGACTAGCAATCAGCCCCAGCATTTT. Protein: CASSLRGLSTSNQPQHF.

The rearrangement links TRBV10-1 to TRBJ2-3, with 9 bases lining up with TRBD1. This CDR3 has 15 amino acids. The V gene's germline CDR1 is WNHNN and CDR2 SYGVQD (reference sequence). The V gene end was trimmed by 5 bases and the J gene end by 5 bases; junction bases not matched to a gene: 8. CDR3 sequence: CASSNPGQGEDTQYF. The CDR3 coding sequence is TGCGCCAGCAGTAATCCGGGACAGGGAGAAGATACGCAGTATTTT.

The chain employs TRBV5-1 and TRBJ2-7; 11 bases fit TRBD1. The CDR3 has 14 residues. J gave up 1 base and V 7 bases, and 4 bases lay outside the gene matches. The V gene's germline CDR1 is SGHRS and CDR2 YFSETQ. CDR3 loop: CASSGTGGSYEQYF. DNA for the CDR3: TGCGCCAGCTCCGGGACAGGGGGATCCTACGAGCAGTACTTC.

The chain combines TRBV2 with TRBJ2-7, with a weak D call TRBD1 (6 bases). V lost 6 bases, J lost 2 bases, and 11 bases lay in between. The germline V gene has CDR1 SNHLY and CDR2 FYNNEI. CDR3 length: 13 amino acids. The CDR3 region is CASRLDSTYEQYF. The CDR3 bases are TGTGCCAGCAGGTTGGACAGTACCTACGAGCAGTACTTC.

The chain links TRBV2 to TRBJ1-6, with TRBD1 identical over 9 bases. In germline, CDR1 is SNHLY, CDR2 FYNNEI. CDR3 length: 15 residues. Losses at the gene ends were 4 bases for V and 6 bases for J; bases not matched to a gene: 4. The chain's CDR3 is CASSVPGQGNSPLHF. CDR3 nucleotides: TGTGCCAGCAGTGTTCCGGGACAGGGTAATTCACCCCTCCACTTT. Based on the CDR3 plus reference TRBV2 and TRBJ1-6, the full variable domain is EPEVTQTPSHQVTQMGQEVILRCVPISNHLYFYWYRQILGQKVEFLVSFYNNEISEKSEIFDDQFSVERPDGSNFTLKIRSTKLEDSAMYFCASSVPGQGNSPLHFGNGTRLTVT.

The gene calls are TRBV4-1 and TRBJ2-1; 10 nucleotides line up with TRBD1. This CDR3 is built from 19 residues. Germline V lookup: CDR1 MGHRA, CDR2 YSYEKL. Trimming cost V 3 bases and J 4 bases; bases outside gene matches: 15. The CDR3 nucleotides are TGCGCCAGCAGCCAGGGACAGGGGTACGGGCGGCGATCGTACAATGAGCAGTTCTTC. It codes for CASSQGQGYGRRSYNEQFF.

The V call is TRBV4-2, the J call TRBJ1-4, with 9 bases that match TRBD1. The CDR3 consists of 17 residues. The trim removed 8 bases at V and 3 bases at J, leaving 13 bases unmatched. Germline V gene lookup returns CDR1 LGHNA and CDR2 YNFKEQ. CDR3 bases: TGTGCCAGCTCGGACAGGGGCAGGCCTCATGCTAATGAAAAACTGTTTTTT. Amino acid sequence: CASSDRGRPHANEKLFF.

J is TRBJ2-3 and V is TRBV28, with D tentatively TRBD2 (5 bases). The V end was cut by 2 bases, the J end by 1 base, with 10 bases between. CDR1 and CDR2 from the germline V gene are MDHEN and SYDVKM. The CDR3 is 15 residues long. CDR3 residues: CASSLIEGGTDTQYF. CDR3 DNA: TGTGCCAGCAGTTTAATTGAGGGTGGCACAGATACGCAGTATTTT.

The chain carries TRBV11-2 and TRBJ1-2; 9 positions match TRBD1. V lost 6 bases and J lost 7; bases outside the gene matches: 15. The CDR3 spans 16 residues. From germline, CDR1 is SGHAT and CDR2 FQNNGV. The CDR3 spells CASRTIRDRVMGGYTF. CDR3 coding DNA: TGTGCCAGCAGAACGATCCGGGACAGGGTCATGGGTGGCTACACCTTC.

This chain links TRBV14 with TRBJ1-2, with 8 bases fitting TRBD1. The CDR3 totals 14 residues. The germline gives CDR1 SGHDN, CDR2 FVKESK. Trimming cost V 4 bases and J 4 bases; bases outside gene matches: 5. The CDR3 spells CASSLRQGTYGYTF. DNA of the CDR3: TGTGCCAGCAGCCTCCGACAGGGGACCTATGGCTACACCTTC.

This chain links TRBV5-6 with TRBJ1-5; 7 bases map to TRBD1. The CDR3 runs 15 residues. Trimming took 0 bases from V and 6 from J; bases not matched to a gene: 6. Germline loops: CDR1 SGHDT, CDR2 YYEEEE. This CDR3 reads CASSLGTQGGQPQHF. The CDR3, as DNA: TGTGCCAGCAGCTTGGGGACTCAGGGGGGTCAGCCCCAGCATTTT.

The genes are TRBV7-2 and TRBJ2-1; 8 bases align to TRBD2. The CDR3 has 16 amino acids. Germline loops: CDR1 SGHTA, CDR2 FQGNSA. The J segment lost 0 bases and the V segment lost 3 bases, leaving 4 bases of the junction unmatched. This CDR3 is CASSFRGLGSYNEQFF. As DNA, the CDR3 is TGTGCCAGCAGCTTTCGGGGACTAGGCTCCTACAATGAGCAGTTCTTC. Complete variable domain (other parts from reference TRBV7-2 and TRBJ2-1): GAGVSQSPSNKVTEKGKDVELRCDPISGHTALYWYRQSLGQGLEFLIYFQGNSAPDKSGLPSDRFSAERTGGSVSTLTIQRTQQEDSAVYLCASSFRGLGSYNEQFFGPGTRLTVL.

This clone was seen a few times. This chain connects TRBV6-1 to TRBJ1-1; D is possibly TRBD1 (5 bases). Trimming shortened V by 2 bases and J by 1 base, and 8 bases separated the two germline ends. Germline V gene lookup returns CDR1 MNHNS and CDR2 SASEGT. This CDR3 has 14 amino acids. DNA of the CDR3: TGTGCCAGCAGTGAAAGGGGCAGGAACACTGAAGCTTTCTTT. Its translation is CASSERGRNTEAFF.

The chain couples TRBV7-8 to TRBJ2-7, with a weak D call TRBD2 (6 bases). This CDR3 is built from 16 residues. CDR1 and CDR2 (germline): SGHVS, FQNEAQ. The V end lost 2 bases, the J end lost 5 bases, and 19 bases lay between the germline ends. The CDR3 spells CASSLWQGLSRDEQYF. The CDR3 nucleotides are TGTGCCAGCAGCTTATGGCAGGGACTTTCGAGAGACGAGCAGTACTTC.

This chain joins TRBV10-1 and TRBJ2-3, with a tentative D call TRBD2 (6 bases). Germline lookup yields CDR1 WNHNN and CDR2 SYGVQD (reference sequence). The V gene lost 3 bases and the J gene lost 1 base, with 11 bases spanning the gap. The CDR3 is made up of 15 amino acids. The CDR3 spells CASSEVAAGTDTQYF. The CDR3 nucleotides read TGCGCCAGCAGTGAAGTAGCGGCCGGCACAGATACGCAGTATTTT.

In this sample, this clone turned up once. The chain links TRBV27 to TRBJ1-4; D not certain. This CDR3 contains 13 residues. The V and J ends lost 3 bases and 7 bases respectively, with 9 bases between them. Germline V gene lookup returns CDR1 MNHEY and CDR2 SMNVEV (reference sequence). The CDR3 protein is CASSLQEGEKLFF. CDR3 nucleotides: TGTGCCAGCAGTTTGCAGGAGGGTGAAAAACTGTTTTTT.

The genes are TRBV5-1 and TRBJ2-5; 12 bases agree with TRBD2. Looked up from germline, CDR1 is SGHRS and CDR2 is YFSETQ. V lost 1 base, J lost 3 bases, and 10 bases stayed unmatched. CDR3 size: 18 residues. In DNA form, the CDR3 reads TGCGCCAGCAGCTTGCCACTAGCGGGGGGTCGAGGAGAAGAGACCCAGTACTTC. Residues: CASSLPLAGGRGEETQYF.